The 18 T cell receptor beta chains reported below all come from one sample, sequenced in a study of T cells in Graves' hyperthyroidism and ophthalmopathy. The TCR beta CDR3 regions underwent amplification using RNA transcripts as the source. The study used the HTBI primer set for a first-round RT-PCR of the TCR CDR3. TCRdb analysed the multiplex PCR reads with MiXCR anew, one entry per CDR3 protein. Of about 560,000 distinct CDR3 sequences listed, approximately 15% are singletons. Sequenced material: blood. All receptors come from a woman under 30 with Graves' hyperthyroidism.

This clonotype was detected only a few times. The chain employs TRBV12-3 or TRBV12-4 and TRBJ2-2; tentative D call: TRBD1 (5 bases). CDR3 size: 15 residues. V lost 3 bases and J lost 1, with 9 bases in between. Written as DNA, the CDR3 is TGTGCCAGCAGTTTCCCAGGGAAGAACACCGGGGAGCTGTTTTTT. Translating it yields CASSFPGKNTGELFF.

This clonotype has at least ten counts. CDR3: CATSDSLAGGRNEQYF. The CDR3 bases are TGTGCCACCAGTGATTCACTAGCGGGAGGGCGAAACGAGCAGTACTTC. This chain connects TRBV24-1 to TRBJ2-7; 13 bases align to TRBD2. Germline CDR1 reads KGHDR; CDR2 reads SFDVKD. V lost 2 bases to trimming and J lost 5 bases; unmatched junction nucleotides: 5. There are 16 residues in the CDR3.

This clonotype was counted many times. This rearrangement joins TRBV11-1 to TRBJ1-1; 7 bases map to TRBD1. After removal of 3 bases from V and 6 bases from J, the junction contained 4 bases not matched to a gene. This CDR3 is built from 13 residues. Germline V CDR1 and CDR2: SGHAT, FQDESV (reference sequence). The CDR3 bases are TGTGCCAGCAGCTTCAGGGACAGATCTGAAGCTTTCTTT. This sequence encodes CASSFRDRSEAFF.

This clonotype was counted ten times or more. The V call is TRBV20-1, the J call TRBJ2-1; the D call may be TRBD1 or TRBD2 (6 bases each). The CDR3 extends over 14 amino acids. Germline V gene lookup returns CDR1 DFQATT and CDR2 SNEGSKA (reference sequence). Trimming shortened V by 6 bases and J by 2 bases, and 14 bases separated the two germline ends. This CDR3 is CSATVRGAYNEQFF. The CDR3 DNA sequence: TGCAGTGCCACCGTAAGGGGGGCCTACAATGAGCAGTTCTTC.

This chain links TRBV20-1 with TRBJ2-1; 10 positions agree with TRBD2. The CDR3 extends over 18 amino acids. Per germline, CDR1 DFQATT and CDR2 SNEGSKA (reference sequence). The ends lost 3 bases at V and 4 bases at J; junction bases unmatched: 15. CDR3 sequence: CSASRRLAGVWQYNEQFF. The CDR3 region has the DNA TGCAGTGCTAGCCGGCGTCTAGCGGGAGTCTGGCAATACAATGAGCAGTTCTTC.

This clonotype occurred many times. This chain uses TRBV28 with TRBJ2-1; 10 bases are a match to TRBD2. V gave up 2 bases and J gave up 3 bases; unmatched junction bases: 7. The CDR3 runs 17 residues. CDR1 and CDR2 (germline): MDHEN, SYDVKM. The CDR3 DNA follows: TGTGCCAGCAGTTTAACCTCTGGACTAGCGGTCTACAATGAGCAGTTCTTC. It translates to CASSLTSGLAVYNEQFF.

The chain has TRBV6-1 and TRBJ2-5; D gene ambiguous. The CDR3 has 14 amino acids. V gave up 6 bases and J gave up 1 base, with 12 bases separating them. Germline lookup yields CDR1 MNHNS and CDR2 SASEGT. The CDR3 DNA reads as TGTGCCAGCAGCATGACGGCTTTCCAAGAGACCCAGTACTTC. It codes for CASSMTAFQETQYF.

CDR3 in amino acids: CSVATAANYGYTF. The CDR3, as DNA: TGCAGCGTTGCAACGGCAGCAAACTATGGCTACACCTTC. The gene calls are TRBV29-1 and TRBJ1-2; D gene ambiguous. CDR3 length equals 13 residues. The germline V gene has CDR1 SQVTM and CDR2 ANQGSEA. V was shortened by 4 bases and J by 2 bases, with 11 bases between the two germline ends.

At least ten counts were recorded for this clonotype. The chain joins TRBV6-1 to TRBJ2-4, with D tentatively TRBD1 or TRBD2 (5 bases each). Germline CDR1 MNHNS, CDR2 SASEGT. The CDR3 is made up of 14 amino acids. V was pared by 6 bases and J by 1 base, with 10 bases between. This CDR3 reads CASRAGTAKNIQYF. CDR3 nucleotide sequence: TGTGCCAGCAGAGCCGGGACGGCCAAAAACATTCAGTACTTC.

The rearrangement uses TRBV2 and TRBJ1-2, with a weak D call TRBD1 (6 bases). Trimming took off 2 bases at V and 6 bases at J, with 13 bases between the two ends. The length of the CDR3 is 14 residues. Germline loops: CDR1 SNHLY, CDR2 FYNNEI. This CDR3 is CASSETGSGDGYTF. In nucleotides, the CDR3 is TGTGCCAGCAGTGAAACAGGGTCGGGGGATGGCTACACCTTC.

This clonotype has at least ten counts. This chain links TRBV2 with TRBJ1-5; 10 nucleotides match TRBD1. Germline loops: CDR1 SNHLY, CDR2 FYNNEI. V lost 3 bases, J lost 3 bases, and 2 bases stayed unmatched. The CDR3 totals 15 residues. The CDR3 sequence is CASSEGQGPNQPQHF. CDR3 bases: TGTGCCAGCAGTGAGGGACAGGGGCCCAATCAGCCCCAGCATTTT.

This clonotype was seen many times. J is TRBJ2-7 and V is TRBV5-1; 8 positions agree with TRBD2. CDR1 SGHRS and CDR2 YFSETQ come from the germline V gene. Trimming at V came to 4 bases and at J to 5 bases, leaving 11 bases not matched to a gene. There are 15 residues in the CDR3. The DNA for the CDR3 is TGCGCCAGCAGCGGAGGACTAGCCGCCGTTGACGAGCAGTACTTC. Its translation is CASSGGLAAVDEQYF.

The sample holds a few counts of this clonotype. The V and J genes are TRBV5-4 and TRBJ1-2; the D gene is possibly TRBD1 (5 bases). Germline-derived CDR1 and CDR2 are SGHNT and YYREEE (reference sequence). V lost 3 bases and J 4 bases, leaving 10 bases between the germline ends. The CDR3 is 13 residues long. The CDR3 spells CASSSGTIYGYTF. Written as DNA, the CDR3 is TGTGCCAGCAGCTCGGGGACGATCTATGGCTACACCTTC.

The chain combines TRBV19 with TRBJ2-5; 7 nucleotides align to TRBD2. CDR3 length: 14 residues. Trimming at V came to 5 bases and at J to 5 bases, leaving 8 bases not matched to a gene. From germline, CDR1 is LNHDA and CDR2 SQIVND (reference sequence). CDR3 bases: TGTGCCAGTAGTCAAAGGGTGGGAGGGGAGACCCAGTACTTC. This translates into CASSQRVGGETQYF.

This clonotype was seen ten or more times. The V and J genes are TRBV20-1 and TRBJ2-7; possible D gene TRBD1, 6 bases. Per the germline V gene, CDR1 is DFQATT and CDR2 is SNEGSKA (reference sequence). The CDR3 is 14 amino acids. The V end lost 6 bases, the J end lost 3 bases, and 18 bases lay between the germline ends. The CDR3 loop is CSARTVEVLYEQYF. In nucleotides, the CDR3 is TGCAGTGCCAGGACAGTGGAAGTCCTCTACGAGCAGTACTTC.

This clonotype was seen ten or more times. The J gene is TRBJ2-5, the V gene TRBV2, with 9 nucleotides matching TRBD1. The CDR3 has 15 amino acids. The V gene end was trimmed by 6 bases and the J gene end by 0 bases; junction bases not matched to a gene: 5. From germline, CDR1 is SNHLY and CDR2 FYNNEI. The CDR3 sequence is CASSADRGDQETQYF. In nucleotides, the CDR3 is TGTGCCAGCAGCGCGGACAGGGGCGACCAAGAGACCCAGTACTTC.

For this clonotype: Germline is not matched at one junction end, which may reflect a read error. The chain recombines TRBV6-2 or TRBV6-3 with TRBJ1-5; 7 bases agree with TRBD1. The CDR3 has 17 residues. Germline lookup yields CDR1 MNHEY and CDR2 SVGEGT. The CDR3 DNA sequence: TGTGTCAGCAGTGCTCTAGGGGGCAGGGGAAGCAATCAGCCCCAGCATTTT. This translates into CVSSALGGRGSNQPQHF.

In regard to this clonotype: Being one base from a much bigger clone, this may be a read error. CDR3 nucleotide sequence: TGTGCCAGCAGCTCGAACAGAAAAATGAACACTGAAGCTTTCTTT. It yields the protein CASSSNRKMNTEAFF. The rearrangement uses TRBV7-2 and TRBJ1-1, with no clear D. Germline V gene lookup returns CDR1 SGHTA and CDR2 FQGNSA. The CDR3 extends over 15 amino acids. Trimming stripped 4 bases from V and 0 bases from J, with 12 bases between.